The rows below give T cell receptor beta chains drawn from one sample of a study of metastatic and nonmetastatic thyroid tumors. TCRdb re-analyzed the PCR reads using MiXCR. The table has 20,000 to 25,000 clones, 36% seen once. The specimen sequenced was blood. Receptor source: a male donor with papillary thyroid cancer or a benign thyroid nodule (not recorded which). Some clones in this sample may be carry-over from other donors' samples. Each CDR3 is given with its conserved first and last residue. Each record gives: clone size, J gene, V gene, CDR3 protein. A row's size may be missing; if present it is once, few, many or a size class.

-,TRBJ1-2,TRBV18,CASSQNQGLGANYGYTF
medium-sized,TRBJ1-2,TRBV6-2/TRBV6-3,CASRSAGGYTF
few,TRBJ1-5,TRBV19,CASSRGWSGLGDQPQHF
-,TRBJ1-2,TRBV7-8,CASSFSRNYGYTF
few,TRBJ1-3,TRBV28,CASSTGTAGGGNTIYF
-,TRBJ1-3,TRBV11-2,CASSLEFLTRNRGNTIYF
-,TRBJ2-2,TRBV20-1,CSARRDGAGELFF
many,TRBJ2-7,TRBV6-6,CASSYLTSDEQYF
medium-sized,TRBJ2-7,TRBV5-1,CASSLAGGRAGYEQYF
-,TRBJ2-5,TRBV20-1,CSARDPERGEQETQYF
-,TRBJ1-3,TRBV9,CASSVSLRRGQGASGNTIYF
few,TRBJ2-7,TRBV28,CASSPGQGSWKTYEQYF
-,TRBJ2-7,TRBV5-1,CASRVAGGPYEQYF
once,TRBJ2-1,TRBV7-7,CASSPSASTYNEQFF
medium-sized,TRBJ2-3,TRBV7-3,CASSLGTSGLTDTQYF
few,TRBJ2-7,TRBV12-3/TRBV12-4,CASSWRGPDEQYF
few,TRBJ2-1,TRBV6-1,CASRTGGPPEQFF
many,TRBJ2-2,TRBV7-9,CASSLSYTGELFF
-,TRBJ1-5,TRBV6-1,CASSHDMDNQPQHF
-,TRBJ1-1,TRBV11-1,CASSPYQGAMNTEAFF
-,TRBJ2-2,TRBV5-1,CASSYDGTVNTGELFF
medium-sized,TRBJ2-5,TRBV19,CASSSLAGDTQYF
-,TRBJ2-4,TRBV6-5,CASSYSSSGIAKNIQYF
-,TRBJ2-3,TRBV20-1,CSALLAGGRNTQYF
-,TRBJ2-1,TRBV24-1,CATSDPGRSNEQFF
medium-sized,TRBJ2-7,TRBV6-2/TRBV6-3,CASSRSRTYEQYF
medium-sized,TRBJ1-5,TRBV6-1,CASKQGSNQPQHF
-,TRBJ1-1,TRBV7-3,CASSPQQGMNTEAFF